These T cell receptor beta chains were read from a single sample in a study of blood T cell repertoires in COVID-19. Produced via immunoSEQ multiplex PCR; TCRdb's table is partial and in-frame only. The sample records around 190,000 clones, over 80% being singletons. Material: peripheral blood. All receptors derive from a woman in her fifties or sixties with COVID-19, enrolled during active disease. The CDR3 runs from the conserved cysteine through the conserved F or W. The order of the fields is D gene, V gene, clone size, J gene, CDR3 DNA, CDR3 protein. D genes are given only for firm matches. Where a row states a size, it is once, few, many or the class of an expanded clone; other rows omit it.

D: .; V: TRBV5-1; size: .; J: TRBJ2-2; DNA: TGCGCCAGCAGCTTGACCCCTGGGGAGCCCGCGAACACCGGGGAGCTGTTTTTT; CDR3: CASSLTPGEPANTGELFF
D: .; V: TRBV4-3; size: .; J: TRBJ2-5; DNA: TGCGCCAGCAGCCAAGTCCGTTTCGGACAGCAAGAGACCCAGTACTTC; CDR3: CASSQVRFGQQETQYF
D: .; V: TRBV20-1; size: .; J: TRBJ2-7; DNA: TGCAGTGCTAGTGGACAGCCCTACGAGCAGTACTTC; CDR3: CSASGQPYEQYF
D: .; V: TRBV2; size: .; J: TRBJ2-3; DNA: TGTGCCAGCAGCGGACAGATAAGCACAGATACGCAGTATTTT; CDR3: CASSGQISTDTQYF
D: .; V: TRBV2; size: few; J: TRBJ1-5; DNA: TGTGCCAGCAGCGGGATTAATCAGCCCCAGCATTTT; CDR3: CASSGINQPQHF
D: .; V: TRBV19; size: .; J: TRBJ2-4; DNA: TGTGCCAGTAATCAAGTAGGAGACAAAAACATTCAGTACTTC; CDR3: CASNQVGDKNIQYF
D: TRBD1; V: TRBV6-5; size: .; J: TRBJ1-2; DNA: TGTGCCAGCACACAGGGGTCCAACTATGGCTACACCTTC; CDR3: CASTQGSNYGYTF
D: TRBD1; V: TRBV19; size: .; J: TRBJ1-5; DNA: TGTGCCAGTACCACCACAGGGGTAAGCAATCAGCCCCAGCATTTT; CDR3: CASTTTGVSNQPQHF
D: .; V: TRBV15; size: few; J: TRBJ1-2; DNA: TGTGCCACCAGCAGTACAGGGAACTATGGCTACACCTTC; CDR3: CATSSTGNYGYTF
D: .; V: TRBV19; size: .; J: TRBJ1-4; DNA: TGTGCCAGCCACGGGGGGGGAGGCGAAAAACTGTTTTTT; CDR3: CASHGGGGEKLFF
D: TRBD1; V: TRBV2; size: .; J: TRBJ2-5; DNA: TGTGCCAGCAGCCTCCGACAGGGGGAGACCCAGTACTTC; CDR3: CASSLRQGETQYF
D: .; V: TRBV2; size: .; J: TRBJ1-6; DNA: TGTGCCAGCAGTGAAGGGGTACCGGGGGCAGGGAGGGGTACCCTCCACTTT; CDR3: CASSEGVPGAGRGTLHF
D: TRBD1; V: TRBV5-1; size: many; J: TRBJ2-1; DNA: TGCGCCAGCAGCCAGGCCCGGGACAGGGGAAAGCAGTTCTTC; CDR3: CASSQARDRGKQFF
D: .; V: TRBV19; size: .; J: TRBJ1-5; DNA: TGTGCCAGTCATGGAGGGACTCCCAATCAGCCCCAGCATTTT; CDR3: CASHGGTPNQPQHF
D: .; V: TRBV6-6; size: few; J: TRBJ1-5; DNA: TGTGCCAGCAGTTACTCGTCGCAGGTTAGCAATCAGCCCCAGCATTTT; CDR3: CASSYSSQVSNQPQHF
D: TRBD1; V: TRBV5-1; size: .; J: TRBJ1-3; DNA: TGCGCCAGCAGCTTGGCCAGCCAGGGGGTGGCTGGAAACACCATATATTTT; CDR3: CASSLASQGVAGNTIYF
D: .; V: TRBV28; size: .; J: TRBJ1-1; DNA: TGTGCCAGCAGTTTAGGGCAGGTGGACACTGAAGCTTTCTTT; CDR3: CASSLGQVDTEAFF
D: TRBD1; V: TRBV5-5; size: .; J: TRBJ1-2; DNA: TGTGCCAGCAGCTTGGCTCCATCCAGGACAGGCTCTGATGGCTACACCTTC; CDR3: CASSLAPSRTGSDGYTF
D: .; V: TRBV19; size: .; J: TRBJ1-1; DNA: TGTGCCAGTAGTGTTAACCCACAGGGCGAGAACACTGAAGCTTTCTTT; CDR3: CASSVNPQGENTEAFF
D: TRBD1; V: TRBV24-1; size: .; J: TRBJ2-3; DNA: TGTGCCACCAGTGAGACAGGGGGCACAGATACGCAGTATTTT; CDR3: CATSETGGTDTQYF
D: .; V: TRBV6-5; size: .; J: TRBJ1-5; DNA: TGTGCCAGCACCCCCGAGGCGGGTTATCAGCCCCAGCATTTT; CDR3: CASTPEAGYQPQHF
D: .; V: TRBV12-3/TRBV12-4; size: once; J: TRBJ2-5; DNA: TGTGCCAGCAGCCCCAGGGGCACGGAGACCCAGTACTTC; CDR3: CASSPRGTETQYF
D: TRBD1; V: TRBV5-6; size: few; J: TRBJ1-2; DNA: TGTGCCAGCACCCGGATGGGGACAGCCCCTTGGGGCTATGGCTACACCTTC; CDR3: CASTRMGTAPWGYGYTF
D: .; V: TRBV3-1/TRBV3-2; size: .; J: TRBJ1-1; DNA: TGTGCCAGCAGCCAAGGCCAGGGGAACACTGAAGCTTTCTTT; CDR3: CASSQGQGNTEAFF
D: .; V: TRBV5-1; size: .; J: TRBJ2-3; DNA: TGCGCCAGCAGCTTGGAACCCAGAAGCACAGATACGCAGTATTTT; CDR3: CASSLEPRSTDTQYF
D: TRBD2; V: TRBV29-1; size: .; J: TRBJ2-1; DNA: TGCAGCGCATCAAAGGCGGGACTAGCGTCCTCCTACAATGAGCAGTTCTTC; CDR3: CSASKAGLASSYNEQFF
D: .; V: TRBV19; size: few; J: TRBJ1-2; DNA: TGTGCCAGTAGTATGGCTCGTGGGGGCTCTGGCTACACCTTC; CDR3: CASSMARGGSGYTF
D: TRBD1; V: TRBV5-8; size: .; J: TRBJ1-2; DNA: TGTGCCAGCAGCTCGACAGGGGGCTATGGCTACACCTTC; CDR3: CASSSTGGYGYTF
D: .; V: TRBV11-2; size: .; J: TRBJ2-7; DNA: TGTGCCAGCAACGAGGGCACTCTCTCCTACGAGCAGTACTTC; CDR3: CASNEGTLSYEQYF
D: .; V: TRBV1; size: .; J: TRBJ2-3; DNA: TGCACCAGCAGCCAACAGGGGACTAGCGGGTTGTCAGATACGCAGTATTTT; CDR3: CTSSQQGTSGLSDTQYF
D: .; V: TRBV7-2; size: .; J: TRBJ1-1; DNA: TGTGCCAGCAGCCTGGGACTCCAGAACACTGAAGCTTTCTTT; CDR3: CASSLGLQNTEAFF
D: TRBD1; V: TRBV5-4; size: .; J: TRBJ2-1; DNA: TGTGCCAGCAGTTGGGGGGACAGGGGTAAGAATGAGCAGTTCTTC; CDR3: CASSWGDRGKNEQFF
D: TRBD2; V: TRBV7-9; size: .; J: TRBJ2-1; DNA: TGTGCCAGCAGCTCCCGACTAGCGGCCTCGAGGGAGCAGTTCTTC; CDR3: CASSSRLAASREQFF
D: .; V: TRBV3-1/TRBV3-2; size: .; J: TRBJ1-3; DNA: TGTGCCAGCAGCCAAGGGAGGTCCCTCTCTGGAAACACCATATATTTT; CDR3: CASSQGRSLSGNTIYF
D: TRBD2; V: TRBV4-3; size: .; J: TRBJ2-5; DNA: TGCGCCAGCAGCCGACAACTAGCGGGAGGCGGGGAGACCCAGTACTTC; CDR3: CASSRQLAGGGETQYF
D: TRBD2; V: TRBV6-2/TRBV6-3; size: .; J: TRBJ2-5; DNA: TGTGCCAGCATCCCGGGACTAGCGGGACCAGAGACCCAGTACTTC; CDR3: CASIPGLAGPETQYF
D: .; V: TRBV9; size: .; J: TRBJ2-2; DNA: TGTGCCAGCAGCAAACGACTAGTTAGTGCGAACACCGGGGAGCTGTTTTTT; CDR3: CASSKRLVSANTGELFF
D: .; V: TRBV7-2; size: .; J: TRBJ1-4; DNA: TGTGCCAGCAGCTTAGTTCGCGGGACCCTTAATGAAAAACTGTTTTTT; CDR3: CASSLVRGTLNEKLFF
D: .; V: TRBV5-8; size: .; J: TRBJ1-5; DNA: TGTGCCAGCAGCTCCCAGGGGATTCGGAATCAGCCCCAGCATTTT; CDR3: CASSSQGIRNQPQHF
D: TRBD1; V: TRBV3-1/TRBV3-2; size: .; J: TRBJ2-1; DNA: TGTGCCAGCAGCCAAGTAGCTGGGACAGGGAACAATGAGCAGTTCTTC; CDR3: CASSQVAGTGNNEQFF
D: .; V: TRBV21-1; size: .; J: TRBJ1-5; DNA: TGTGCCAGCAGCAACGACAGGGGCCTCAATCAGCCCCAGCATTTT; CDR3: CASSNDRGLNQPQHF
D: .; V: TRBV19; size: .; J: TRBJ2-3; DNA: TGTGCCAGTAGTATCCGATCTCAGGGTACGCAGTATTTT; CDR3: CASSIRSQGTQYF
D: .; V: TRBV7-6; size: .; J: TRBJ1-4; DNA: TGTGCCAGCAGCTTAGAGGTCGGGGTTCTAAATGAAAAACTGTTTTTT; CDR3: CASSLEVGVLNEKLFF
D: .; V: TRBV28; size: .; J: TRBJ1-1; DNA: TGTGCCAGCAGTTTACTACAGGGCGTTGAAGCTTTCTTT; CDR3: CASSLLQGVEAFF
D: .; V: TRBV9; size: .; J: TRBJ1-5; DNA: TGTGCCAGCAGCCCCCAAGCGGAGTCTCTGGGGCCCCAGCATTTT; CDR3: CASSPQAESLGPQHF
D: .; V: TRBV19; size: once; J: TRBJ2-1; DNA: TGTGCCAGTAGCCCTCAGGGGTACAATGAGCAGTTCTTC; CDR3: CASSPQGYNEQFF
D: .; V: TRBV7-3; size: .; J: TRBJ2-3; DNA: TGTGCCAGCAGCTTAGGCACGAGCGCAGATACGCAGTATTTT; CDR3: CASSLGTSADTQYF
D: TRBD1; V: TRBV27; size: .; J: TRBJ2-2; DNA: TGTGCCAGCAGTTATCCGGGACAGGGGCGGGTCGGGGAGCTGTTTTTT; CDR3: CASSYPGQGRVGELFF
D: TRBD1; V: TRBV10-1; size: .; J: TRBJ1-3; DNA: TGCGCCAGCAGTGACAATTCGGGACAGGGTTTTTCGCCTGGAAACACCATATATTTT; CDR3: CASSDNSGQGFSPGNTIYF
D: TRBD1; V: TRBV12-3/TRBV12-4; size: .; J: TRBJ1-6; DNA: TGTGCCAGCAGTGGACAGGGGAATTCACCCCTCCACTTT; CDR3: CASSGQGNSPLHF
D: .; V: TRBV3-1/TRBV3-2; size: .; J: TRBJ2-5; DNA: TGTGCCAGCAGCGATACGGGAGTACCTCAAGAGACCCAGTACTTC; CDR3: CASSDTGVPQETQYF
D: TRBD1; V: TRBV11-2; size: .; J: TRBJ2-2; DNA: TGTGCCAGCACCCTGTTGGGGACAGGGGGCACCGGGGAGCTGTTTTTT; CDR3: CASTLLGTGGTGELFF
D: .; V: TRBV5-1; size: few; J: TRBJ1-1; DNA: TGCGCCAGCAGCTTGAACGTCGGAGGGGACACTGAAGCTTTCTTT; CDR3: CASSLNVGGDTEAFF
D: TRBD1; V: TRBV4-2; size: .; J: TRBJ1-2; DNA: TGTGCCAGCAGCCAAGATACAGGGGGCGACTATGGCTACACCTTC; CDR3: CASSQDTGGDYGYTF
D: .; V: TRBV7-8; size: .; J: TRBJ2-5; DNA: TGTGCCAGCAGCTTAGCGCGGACTCTTAGGGCCCAGTACTTC; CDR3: CASSLARTLRAQYF